These T cell receptor beta chains were read from a single sample in a study of vaccination effects on CD4 cells after COVID-19. Repertoires were generated with immunoSEQ multiplex PCR, while TCRdb's copy carries only in-frame clones and drops some. Of approximately 74,000 clones in the sample, under 85% were seen once. These TCRs' antigens remain unknown. The specimen comprised CD4+ T cells from PBMCs cultured with HCoV-OC43 spike peptides, sampled after COVID-19 vaccination. These receptors originate from a human donor who received a COVID-19 vaccine. The CDR3 runs from the conserved cysteine through the conserved F or W. A D gene is named only where the DNA matches it firmly. Part of the rows lack a size; the others show once, few, many or a class for expanded clones.

j_gene,v_gene,abundance,d_gene,CDR3nt,CDR3aa
TRBJ1-5,TRBV6-2/TRBV6-3,NA,NA,TGTGCCAGCAGTTACACGGGGAACCAGCCCCAGCATTTT,CASSYTGNQPQHF
TRBJ2-5,TRBV20-1,NA,NA,TGCAGTGCTACCCGCGAGACCCAGTACTTC,CSATRETQYF
TRBJ1-2,TRBV20-1,NA,NA,TGCAGTGCATCTGGACAGTTTGGCTACACCTTC,CSASGQFGYTF
TRBJ1-5,TRBV12-5,NA,NA,TGTGCTAGTGGGACCAACGATCAGCCCCAGCATTTT,CASGTNDQPQHF
TRBJ1-6,TRBV5-1,few,NA,TGCGCCAGCAGCTTGCAGGGGAGCTCCTATAATTCACCCCTCCACTTT,CASSLQGSSYNSPLHF
TRBJ1-5,TRBV30,NA,NA,TGTGCCTGGAGTGACAGGATCAATCAGCCCCAGCATTTT,CAWSDRINQPQHF
TRBJ1-4,TRBV6-5,NA,TRBD1,TGTGCCAGCAGTTCTGGGACAGGGTCTTATGAAAAACTGTTTTTT,CASSSGTGSYEKLFF
TRBJ1-2,TRBV6-5,NA,NA,TGTGCCAGCAGTTACGGGTCGGGCAGGGGCCGGGGTGGCTACACCTTC,CASSYGSGRGRGGYTF
TRBJ1-5,TRBV5-1,few,NA,TGCGCCAGCAGACAGGGCCCCAGGCAGCCCCAGCATTTT,CASRQGPRQPQHF
TRBJ1-3,TRBV7-3,NA,NA,TGTGCCAGCAGCTTAAATCCGGTTGAGGCTGGAAACACCATATATTTT,CASSLNPVEAGNTIYF
TRBJ2-1,TRBV5-4,NA,TRBD2,TGTGCCAGCAGCTTGACTAGCGGGGGGTACAATGAGCAGTTCTTC,CASSLTSGGYNEQFF
TRBJ2-1,TRBV6-5,once,NA,TGTGCCAGCGTGGCTGGAACCCGGGGCAATGAGCAGTTCTTC,CASVAGTRGNEQFF
TRBJ2-1,TRBV5-1,NA,TRBD2,TGCGCCAGCAGCTCACCTAGCGGGGGGGATAATGAGCAGTTCTTC,CASSSPSGGDNEQFF
TRBJ2-2,TRBV7-8,NA,TRBD2,TGTGCCAGCAGACAAGCGGGGGGGGTGCTGTTTTTT,CASRQAGGVLFF
TRBJ1-1,TRBV6-2/TRBV6-3,NA,NA,TGTGCCAGCAGTCCCCAGGGATTATACACTGAAGCTTTCTTT,CASSPQGLYTEAFF
TRBJ1-2,TRBV6-5,NA,TRBD1,TGTGCCAGCAGGAACCCAGGGGGCGACTATGGCTACACCTTC,CASRNPGGDYGYTF
TRBJ2-3,TRBV5-1,once,TRBD2,TGCGCCAGCAGCTCCTCCGGGACTAGCGGGGTGACGCAGTATTTT,CASSSSGTSGVTQYF
TRBJ2-2,TRBV20-1,NA,NA,TGCAGTGCTAGGGGGACCGGGGAGCTGTTTTTT,CSARGTGELFF
TRBJ1-5,TRBV21-1,NA,NA,TGTGCCAGCAGCAAAGTCGGCGGGGCACAGAGGTGCCAGCCCCAGCATTTT,CASSKVGGAQRCQPQHF
TRBJ1-1,TRBV9,NA,NA,TGTGCCAGCAGTCGGGACACCACTGAAGCTTTCTTT,CASSRDTTEAFF
TRBJ2-1,TRBV24-1,NA,TRBD2,TGTGCCACCAGTATGGCTAGCGGGGGGGGAAGCTCCTACAATGAGCAGTTCTTC,CATSMASGGGSSYNEQFF
TRBJ1-2,TRBV7-9,NA,NA,TGTGCCGCCCACTTGGAGGGTTTAGCCTACACCTTC,CAAHLEGLAYTF
TRBJ1-2,TRBV24-1,once,NA,TGTGCCACCAGTGATAGGGGCTATGGCTACACCTTC,CATSDRGYGYTF
TRBJ1-2,TRBV7-2,NA,NA,TGTGCCAGCAGCTTAGGACCGCCGAGGGGCTACACCTTC,CASSLGPPRGYTF
TRBJ1-5,TRBV5-3,once,NA,TGTGCCAGAAGCAGCCAGGGTCGGGGTCAGCCCCAGCATTTT,CARSSQGRGQPQHF
TRBJ2-5,TRBV5-6,NA,NA,TGTGCCAGCAGCTTGAGGGCAGCACAAGAGACCCAGTACTTC,CASSLRAAQETQYF
TRBJ2-5,TRBV5-1,NA,NA,TGCGCCTCCCGACAGGGAGGAGAGACCCAGTACTTC,CASRQGGETQYF